This TCR beta chain was obtained from a study of spatial heterogeneity in lung cancer. Whole-study context: Each unique TCR and UMI combination was seen more than ten times on average in raw reads.

Time point: sample taken at primary tumor resection. Donors were under 90 untreated early-stage non-small cell lung cancer patients. The authors sequenced whole RNA from tumor, nontumor lung or frozen PBMC without sorting. TCRdb re-called the 5' RACE reads through MiXCR, storing one row per CDR3 protein. Among 30,000 to 40,000 distinct CDR3 sequences listed, approximately 3.1% were seen once. Germline lookup yields CDR1 DFQATT and CDR2 SNEGSKA (reference sequence). There are 14 residues in the CDR3. The trim removed 1 base at V and 9 bases at J, leaving 6 bases unmatched. This clonotype was detected ten times or more.

The sample in question was normal lung tissue next to the tumor, obtained at surgery. The chain employs TRBV20-1 and TRBJ1-6, with 7 bases that match TRBD1. This TCR derives from a male donor with early-stage non-small cell lung cancer. CDR3 nucleotide sequence: TGCAGTGCTAGAGTACAGGGGTTTGGTTCACCCCTCCACTTT. It encodes CSARVQGFGSPLHF.